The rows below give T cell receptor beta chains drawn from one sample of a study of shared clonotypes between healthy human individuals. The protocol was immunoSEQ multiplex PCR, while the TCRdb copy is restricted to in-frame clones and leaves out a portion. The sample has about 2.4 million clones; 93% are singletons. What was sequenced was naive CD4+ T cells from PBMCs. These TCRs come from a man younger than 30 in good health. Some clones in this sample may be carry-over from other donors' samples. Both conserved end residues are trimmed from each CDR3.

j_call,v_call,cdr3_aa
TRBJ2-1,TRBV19,ASSIWGSSNEQF
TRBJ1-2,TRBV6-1,ASKAYGYT
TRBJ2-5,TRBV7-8,ASSLVQKETQY
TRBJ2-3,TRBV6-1,ASSGTWTSGRTDTQY
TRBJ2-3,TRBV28,ASSPSKRLAGYTDTQY
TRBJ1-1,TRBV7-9,ASSLAGPSTEAF
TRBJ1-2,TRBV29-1,SAETLGGYGYT
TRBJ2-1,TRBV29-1,SVVGIAGTVEQF
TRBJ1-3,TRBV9,ASSVAIGLGGNTIY
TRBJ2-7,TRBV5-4,ASSSGQGISMNYEQY
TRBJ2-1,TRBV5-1,ASSSLTVYNEQF
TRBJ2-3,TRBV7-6,ASSPMAGTSGVTDTQY
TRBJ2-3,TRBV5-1,ASSLGLAGPSTDTQY
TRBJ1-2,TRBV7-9,ASSLGGYGYT
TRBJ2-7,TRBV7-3,ASSSPGGQGGEQY
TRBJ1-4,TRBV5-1,ASSDGQGRGEKLF
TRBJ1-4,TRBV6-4,ASVAPLKEKLF
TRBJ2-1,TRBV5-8,ASSLDRKGPYNEQF
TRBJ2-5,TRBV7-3,ASSFSGLAQETQY
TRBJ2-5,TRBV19,ASSIRGERETQY
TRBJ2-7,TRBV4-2,ASSQDNAASGSTRSYEQY
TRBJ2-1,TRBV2,ASSGLVPDEQF
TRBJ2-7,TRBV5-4,ASSSPYRGEQY
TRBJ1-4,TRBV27,ARTPPFEKLF
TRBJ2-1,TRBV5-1,ASSLSPGTSGRDEQF
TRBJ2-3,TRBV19,ASSLAGESSTDTQY
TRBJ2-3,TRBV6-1,ASSVKSGGLTDTQY
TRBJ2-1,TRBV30,AWSQGTSGSDEQF
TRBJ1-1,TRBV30,AWSVERGRGNTEAF
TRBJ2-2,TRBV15,ATSRYRLAGGFIGELF
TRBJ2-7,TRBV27,ASSWRESSYEQY
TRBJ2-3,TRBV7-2,ASSTESTDTQY
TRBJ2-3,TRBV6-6,ASTLPGQGSTDTQY
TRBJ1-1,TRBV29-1,SVGRGGTEAF
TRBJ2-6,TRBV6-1,ASTPLSSGANVLT
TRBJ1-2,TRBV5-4,ASSEERDRGTYGYT
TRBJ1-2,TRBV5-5,ASSFPGQGRGYT
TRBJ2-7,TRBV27,ASAFNAGTLRY
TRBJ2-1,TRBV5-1,ASLQGALTDEQF
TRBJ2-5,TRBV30,AWTTGETQY
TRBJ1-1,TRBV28,ASSRPFRGRKAF
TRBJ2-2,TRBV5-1,ASSWGHQNTGEPF
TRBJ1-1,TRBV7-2,ASQTGSTEAF
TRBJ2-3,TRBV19,ASTGQGGYTQY
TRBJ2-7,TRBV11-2,ASRTFVGTGPYEQY
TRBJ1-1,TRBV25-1,ASSERLVVKAF
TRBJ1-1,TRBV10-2,ASTRDYRTEAF
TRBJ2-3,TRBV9,ASSPGVGGADTQY
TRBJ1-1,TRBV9,ASSPSSRLNTEAF
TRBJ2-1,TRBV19,ASMGQRVGNEQF